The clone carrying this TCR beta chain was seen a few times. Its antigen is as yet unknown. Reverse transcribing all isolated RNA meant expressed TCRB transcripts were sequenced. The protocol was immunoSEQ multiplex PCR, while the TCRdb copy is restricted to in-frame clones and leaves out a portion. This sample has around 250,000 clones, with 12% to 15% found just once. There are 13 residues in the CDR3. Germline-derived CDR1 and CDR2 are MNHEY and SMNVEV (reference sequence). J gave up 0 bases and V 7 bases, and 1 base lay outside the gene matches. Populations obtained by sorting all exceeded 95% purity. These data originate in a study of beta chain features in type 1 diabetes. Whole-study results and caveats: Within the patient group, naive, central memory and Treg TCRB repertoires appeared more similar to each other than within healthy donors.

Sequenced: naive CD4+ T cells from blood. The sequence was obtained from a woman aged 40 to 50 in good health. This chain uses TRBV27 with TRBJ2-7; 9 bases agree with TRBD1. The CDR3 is CASTGQGSYEQYF. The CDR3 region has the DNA TGTGCCAGCACGGGACAGGGCTCCTACGAGCAGTACTTC.